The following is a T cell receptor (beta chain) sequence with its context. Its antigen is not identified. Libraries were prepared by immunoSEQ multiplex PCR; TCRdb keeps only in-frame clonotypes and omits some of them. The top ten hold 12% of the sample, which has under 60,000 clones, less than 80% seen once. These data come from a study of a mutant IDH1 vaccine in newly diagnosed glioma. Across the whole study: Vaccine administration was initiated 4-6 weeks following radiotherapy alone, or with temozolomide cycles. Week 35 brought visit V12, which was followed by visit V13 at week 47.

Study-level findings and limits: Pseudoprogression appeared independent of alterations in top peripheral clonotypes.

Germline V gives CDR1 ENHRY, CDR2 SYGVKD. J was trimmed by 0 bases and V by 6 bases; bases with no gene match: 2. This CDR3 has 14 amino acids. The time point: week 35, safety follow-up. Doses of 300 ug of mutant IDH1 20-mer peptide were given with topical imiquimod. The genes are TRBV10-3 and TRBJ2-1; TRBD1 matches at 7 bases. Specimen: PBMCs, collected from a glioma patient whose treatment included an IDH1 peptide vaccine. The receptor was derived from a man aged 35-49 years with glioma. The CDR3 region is CAIRAGGSYNEQFF. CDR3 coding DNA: TGTGCCATCAGGGCAGGGGGCTCCTACAATGAGCAGTTCTTC.